The rows below give T cell receptor beta chains drawn from one sample of a study of shared clonotypes between healthy human individuals. Using immunoSEQ multiplex PCR, the repertoire was profiled, and TCRdb retains in-frame clones only, with some absent. The profile shows some 2,100,000 clones, under 95% of them singletons. The sequencing input was naive CD8+ T cells from PBMCs. Receptor source: a man aged 18 to 35 in good health. Some clones in this sample may be carry-over from other donors' samples. Both conserved end residues are part of each CDR3. The D gene is left open where the match is weak. A clone size is listed for some rows: how often the clone was seen (once, few, many), or a class if it is expanded.

V gene	D gene	clone size	J gene	CDR3 protein	CDR3 DNA
TRBV30	.	.	TRBJ2-1	CAWHEGGEQFF	TGTGCCTGGCACGAGGGAGGTGAGCAGTTCTTC
TRBV5-1	TRBD2	.	TRBJ2-7	CASSLVPSGSISYEQYF	TGCGCCAGCAGCTTGGTTCCCAGCGGGAGTATCTCCTACGAGCAGTACTTC
TRBV27	.	few	TRBJ1-1	CASSGVGTEAFF	TGTGCCAGCAGTGGGGTCGGCACTGAAGCTTTCTTT
TRBV11-2	.	.	TRBJ2-7	CASSLDLGSYEQYF	TGTGCCAGCAGCTTAGATTTGGGGAGCTACGAGCAGTACTTC
TRBV5-6	.	.	TRBJ1-2	CASSFWAANYGYTF	TGTGCCAGCAGCTTCTGGGCCGCAAACTATGGCTACACCTTC
TRBV7-2	.	.	TRBJ2-7	CASSVRATGEQYF	TGTGCCAGCAGCGTGCGGGCCACAGGGGAGCAGTACTTC
TRBV7-9	.	.	TRBJ2-7	CASSSKDSGALGYEQYF	TGTGCCAGCAGCTCGAAGGACAGCGGGGCCTTGGGTTACGAGCAGTACTTC
TRBV15	.	.	TRBJ1-2	CATSRDRGSYGYTF	TGTGCCACCAGCAGAGATAGGGGGTCCTATGGCTACACCTTC
TRBV5-1	TRBD2	.	TRBJ2-7	CASSSTTSGITYEQYF	TGCGCCAGCAGTTCCACTACTAGCGGGATCACCTACGAGCAGTACTTC
TRBV27	TRBD2	.	TRBJ2-1	CASSFGGRAFDEQFF	TGTGCCAGCAGTTTTGGGGGGAGGGCCTTCGATGAGCAGTTCTTC
TRBV19	.	.	TRBJ2-5	CASSTAGSEYQETQYF	TGTGCCAGTAGTACTGCGGGTAGCGAGTACCAAGAGACCCAGTACTTC
TRBV5-6	.	.	TRBJ2-3	CASSPGAAYPRQYF	TGTGCCAGCAGCCCCGGAGCTGCTTACCCTAGGCAGTATTTT
TRBV4-1	.	.	TRBJ1-1	CASSQGTEAFF	TGCGCCAGCAGCCAAGGAACTGAAGCTTTCTTT
TRBV7-9	TRBD1	.	TRBJ1-3	CATLRQGPGNTIYF	TGTGCCACTCTGAGACAGGGTCCTGGAAACACCATATATTTT
TRBV7-9	.	.	TRBJ2-7	CASSGEAPYEQYF	TGTGCCAGCAGCGGGGAAGCCCCCTACGAGCAGTACTTC
TRBV5-1	.	.	TRBJ2-7	CASSLLGDTYEQYF	TGCGCCAGCAGCCTCCTGGGTGACACCTACGAGCAGTACTTC
TRBV5-4	.	.	TRBJ1-1	CASRTLPGGLSNTEAFF	TGTGCCAGCAGGACCCTCCCGGGGGGCCTTTCGAACACTGAAGCTTTCTTT
TRBV25-1	.	.	TRBJ2-7	CASSRSPAYEQYF	TGTGCCAGCAGTAGGTCCCCGGCCTACGAGCAGTACTTC
TRBV30	.	.	TRBJ1-1	CAWSVLGYTEAFF	TGTGCCTGGAGTGTACTAGGGTACACTGAAGCTTTCTTT
TRBV5-5	.	.	TRBJ1-5	CASSLGGWMDQPQHF	TGTGCCAGCAGCTTGGGGGGCTGGATGGATCAGCCCCAGCATTTT
TRBV29-1	.	.	TRBJ2-5	CSVTIRGPETQYF	TGCAGCGTTACCATCAGGGGTCCAGAGACCCAGTACTTC
TRBV9	TRBD1	.	TRBJ1-1	CASSEQGAVSEAFF	TGTGCCAGCAGCGAGCAGGGGGCGGTCAGTGAAGCTTTCTTT
TRBV6-5	TRBD2	.	TRBJ2-7	CATSGLAGSYEQYF	TGTGCCACCTCAGGACTAGCGGGATCCTACGAGCAGTACTTC
TRBV9	.	.	TRBJ2-2	CASSVGDPITGELFF	TGTGCCAGCAGCGTAGGGGACCCGATAACCGGGGAGCTGTTTTTT
TRBV7-9	TRBD1	.	TRBJ2-1	CASSLYPQGAYNEQFF	TGTGCCAGCAGCTTATACCCCCAGGGGGCGTACAATGAGCAGTTCTTC
TRBV9	TRBD1	.	TRBJ1-4	CASSTRQGLNEKLFF	TGTGCCAGCAGCACCAGACAGGGGTTGAATGAAAAACTGTTTTTT
TRBV7-9	.	.	TRBJ1-1	CASSLAAGWTEAFF	TGTGCCAGCAGCTTAGCGGCAGGATGGACTGAAGCTTTCTTT
TRBV7-9	.	.	TRBJ2-3	CASSSDTKSSTDTQYF	TGTGCCAGCAGCTCTGACACCAAATCTAGCACAGATACGCAGTATTTT
TRBV10-3	TRBD1	.	TRBJ2-7	CAIRSGGHYEQYF	TGTGCCATCAGGTCAGGGGGCCACTACGAGCAGTACTTC
TRBV9	TRBD2	.	TRBJ2-2	CASSVVTSGNTGELFF	TGTGCCAGCAGCGTAGTAACTAGCGGGAACACCGGGGAGCTGTTTTTT
TRBV27	.	.	TRBJ2-7	CASSPQPYEQYF	TGTGCCAGCAGTCCCCAACCCTACGAGCAGTACTTC
TRBV5-1	.	.	TRBJ2-1	CASSGVRGNEQFF	TGCGCCAGCAGCGGGGTTAGAGGGAATGAGCAGTTCTTC
TRBV7-9	.	.	TRBJ2-1	CASSLVGGQGDEQFF	TGTGCCAGCAGCTTAGTGGGCGGACAAGGGGATGAGCAGTTCTTC
TRBV27	TRBD2	.	TRBJ2-7	CASSSLAGSYEQYF	TGTGCCAGCAGTTCGCTAGCGGGTTCCTACGAGCAGTACTTC
TRBV19	TRBD2	.	TRBJ2-7	CASSTRTSGSSAFLSYEQYF	TGTGCCAGTAGTACTCGGACTAGCGGGAGTTCGGCCTTCTTATCCTACGAGCAGTACTTC
TRBV9	TRBD2	.	TRBJ2-7	CASSNQERDGPYEQYF	TGTGCCAGCAGCAACCAAGAGCGGGACGGCCCCTACGAGCAGTACTTC
TRBV5-4	.	.	TRBJ2-1	CASSWDRDEQFF	TGTGCCAGCAGTTGGGATCGGGATGAGCAGTTCTTC
TRBV10-3	TRBD1	.	TRBJ2-3	CAISTDRADTQYF	TGTGCCATCAGTACCGACAGGGCTGATACGCAGTATTTT
TRBV5-1	.	.	TRBJ2-1	CASSLEASINEQFF	TGCGCCAGCAGCTTGGAGGCCAGCATAAATGAGCAGTTCTTC
TRBV6-1	TRBD1	.	TRBJ2-7	CASSVYRGLEQYF	TGTGCCAGCAGTGTGTACAGGGGGCTCGAGCAGTACTTC
TRBV6-5	.	once	TRBJ2-5	CASSTTYQETQYF	TGTGCCAGCAGCACAACGTACCAAGAGACCCAGTACTTC
TRBV11-2	.	once	TRBJ2-2	CASSERGGNTGELFF	TGTGCCAGCAGCGAAAGAGGGGGGAACACCGGGGAGCTGTTTTTT
TRBV5-7	TRBD1	few	TRBJ1-3	CASSPLDRTYGNTIYF	TGTGCCAGCAGCCCCTTGGACAGGACGTACGGAAACACCATATATTTT
TRBV30	.	few	TRBJ1-1	CGWGPTNTEAFF	TGTGGCTGGGGACCGACGAACACTGAAGCTTTCTTT
TRBV4-2	.	.	TRBJ1-4	CASSHRLNNEKLFF	TGTGCCAGCAGCCACCGACTGAATAATGAAAAACTGTTTTTT
TRBV30	.	.	TRBJ2-7	CAWSRATHMVHEQYF	TGTGCCTGGAGCCGGGCAACCCACATGGTCCACGAGCAGTACTTC
TRBV11-2	.	few	TRBJ1-1	CASSLGGEAFF	TGTGCCAGCAGCTTAGGAGGTGAAGCTTTCTTT
TRBV9	TRBD1	.	TRBJ1-1	CASSVLGTGDEAFF	TGTGCCAGCAGCGTACTCGGGACAGGAGACGAAGCTTTCTTT
TRBV6-5	.	.	TRBJ1-1	CASRPTDLNTEAFF	TGTGCCAGCAGACCGACAGATTTGAACACTGAAGCTTTCTTT